The entry that follows covers one TCR beta chain sequence. Its antigen target is currently unknown. No base-level quality is on record; no much larger clone is a single base apart. The time point label corresponds to: baseline before first vaccination. The vaccinee samples were drawn from two UK trials, COV001 and COV002, one of which was a single-blind randomized controlled phase 2/3 trial testing AZD1222 (ChAdOx1 nCoV-19) in healthy adults. For TCRbeta chain sequencing, PBMC samples from trial participants were taken at day 0 and at day 28 after the second dose. The record originates from a study of T cell responses to AZD1222 COVID-19 vaccine (dated by TCRdb to the early 2020s). Regarding the complete study: AZD1222 recipients whose second dose came at about 4 weeks and those whose second dose came at about 12 weeks were combined into one group, since spike-specific TCR depth and breadth did not differ between the two schedules. TCR sequencing covered more than 230 trial participants: 207 given two doses of AZD1222 and about 26 given two doses of MenACWY control vaccine. Trial participants were enrolled by age into 18-55, 56-69 and 70-plus year subgroups, with about 150, 28 and 57 TCR-sequenced participants respectively. Results the study describes overall, beyond this receptor: Epitopes outside the regions mutated in the B.1.351 and B.1.1.7 variants were reportedly recognized by nearly half of the unique spike-specific TCRs. Participants were mostly white British and included more females than males, and it was suggested by the authors that clonal diversity may have been underestimated. Spike-specific TCR breadth and depth rose significantly after two AZD1222 doses compared with day 0 and with MenACWY recipients. The 56-69-year group was small, and its depth increase did not reach significance, likely because of low power. CD4 TCRs associated with the vaccine covered the entire spike protein, and the dominant responses were in regions 160-218 and 743-854. Because no samples from the day 14 peak response were available, repertoires could be characterized only after the peak T cell response. Only 5 to 7 AZD1222 recipients were SARS-CoV-2 seropositive at baseline, limiting conclusions about previously exposed vaccinees.

The CDR3 regions of human TCRbeta chains were subjected to immunosequencing. The authors' pipeline ran thus. TCRs in the repertoires were compared against a reference library of SARS-CoV-2-specific TCRs that had been generated with the MIRA antigen-specificity platform. Breadth was defined as the fraction of unique TCRs that were SARS-CoV-2-associated. Depth was defined as the fraction of total T cells that were SARS-CoV-2-associated. Using the MIRA data, each spike-specific TCR was assigned both to the spike region to which the TCR was reactive and to a CD4 or CD8 class. Log10-transformed breadth and depth values were compared by one-way ANOVA with Sidak's multiple comparisons tests. In TCRdb, the immuneACCESS table is reduced to in-frame sequences with V and J assigned. These tables do not hold every clone; where another copy was compared, an unresolved V gene accounts for under half, and the others remain unexplained. The DNA gave D and trimming, while V, J and clone size come from that table. The sample has 83,000 or so clones on record, around 88% of them singletons. The ten largest clonotypes hold 8.7% of the sample.

Taken from the germline V gene, the CDR1 and CDR2 loops are LGHNA and YNFKEQ. Deletion took 0 bases off V and 10 bases off J, with a span of 15 bases between the germline ends. The CDR3 starts with the cysteine, ends with the phenylalanine, and has 14 residues. Only the CDR3 DNA is retained, 42 bases long and in frame from the first base. This TCR came from an adult in good health. Here the sequenced sample was peripheral blood, taken on day 0 of AZD1222 vaccination. The V and J segments used are TRBV4-2 and TRBJ1-1; 5 matching bases give a weak D call of TRBD1. The bases read TGTGCCAGCAGCCAAGATGGAGGGGTGTCAGGAGCTTTCTTT. Its protein reads: CASSQDGGVSGAFF.